The 19 T cell receptor beta chains given below trace back to one sample, sequenced in a study of blood T cells in healthy people across ages. A J-beta primer mix and a sample-barcoded 5' primer were used in a second PCR of about 7 to 12 cycles. TCRdb fed the 5' RACE reads into MiXCR, producing one record per CDR3 protein. The sample records about 640,000 distinct CDR3 sequences, approximately 30% being singletons. Sequenced: blood. The receptor source for this set is a woman of 80 years or more in good health.

There are many counts of this clonotype. The chain combines TRBV29-1 with TRBJ2-7; no reliable D call. Germline CDR1 reads SQVTM; CDR2 reads ANQGSEA. The CDR3 extends over 14 amino acids. Trimming took 6 bases from V and 1 from J, leaving 16 bases between them. The CDR3 protein is CSVGPGGFSYEQYF. DNA of the CDR3: TGCAGCGTAGGCCCGGGCGGATTTTCCTACGAGCAGTACTTC.

This chain joins TRBV2 and TRBJ2-5, with D perhaps TRBD2 (6 bases). Germline CDR1 is SNHLY and CDR2 is FYNNEI. The V and J ends lost 3 bases and 5 bases respectively, with 10 bases between them. The CDR3 runs to 13 residues. The CDR3 bases are TGTGCCAGCAGTGATGGGACTGAGGAGACCCAGTACTTC. Its translation is CASSDGTEETQYF. The whole variable domain, filled in from reference TRBV2 and TRBJ2-5, reads EPEVTQTPSHQVTQMGQEVILRCVPISNHLYFYWYRQILGQKVEFLVSFYNNEISEKSEIFDDQFSVERPDGSNFTLKIRSTKLEDSAMYFCASSDGTEETQYFGPGTRLLVL.

This clonotype was seen at least ten times. The rearrangement links TRBV3-1 to TRBJ1-4; maybe TRBD1 (5 bases). V lost 4 bases and J lost 4, with 13 bases in between. CDR3 length: 15 residues. Germline CDR1 reads LGHDT; CDR2 reads YNNKEL (reference sequence). CDR3 loop: CASSPDTGYNEKLFF. The CDR3 nucleotides read TGTGCCAGCAGCCCGGATACAGGCTATAATGAAAAACTGTTTTTT. The variable domain in full, with the rest retrieved from reference TRBV3-1 and TRBJ1-4, is DTAVSQTPKYLVTQMGNDKSIKCEQNLGHDTMYWYKQDSKKFLKIMFSYNNKELIINETVPNRFSPKSPDKAHLNLHINSLELGDSAVYFCASSPDTGYNEKLFFGSGTQLSVL.

Ten or more counts support this clonotype. The CDR3 spells CATSEGTSGAGETQYF. The CDR3 DNA sequence: TGTGCCACCAGCGAAGGGACTAGCGGGGCTGGAGAGACCCAGTACTTC. The genes are TRBV15 and TRBJ2-5, with 13 nucleotides matching TRBD2. Looked up from germline, CDR1 is LNHNV and CDR2 is YYDKDF (reference sequence). The CDR3 runs to 16 residues. Losses at the gene ends were 5 bases for V and 4 bases for J; bases not matched to a gene: 7.

This clonotype has a count of ten or more. V gene TRBV25-1 combines with J gene TRBJ2-6; D assignment may be TRBD1 or TRBD2 (7 bases each). CDR1 is MGHDK, CDR2 SYGVNS, per germline. V dropped 3 bases and J dropped 9 bases, with 15 bases sitting between them. There are 15 residues in the CDR3. CDR3 DNA: TGTGCCAGCAGTGATTTTCAGGGGGGGAGCAACGTCCTGACTTTC. It translates to CASSDFQGGSNVLTF.

This clonotype was detected many times. V and J are TRBV6-5 and TRBJ2-3; 10 bases line up with TRBD1. The CDR3 length is 16 residues. The junction had 7 bases not matched to a gene; V was cut back by 7 bases and J by 0 bases. Germline V CDR1 and CDR2: MNHEY, SVGAGI. CDR3 sequence reads: CASTTGQGPSTDTQYF. The CDR3 coding sequence is TGTGCCAGCACCACGGGACAGGGGCCAAGCACAGATACGCAGTATTTT.

A few counts support this clonotype. The V and J genes are TRBV15 and TRBJ1-3; D gene ambiguous. Trimming shortened V by 1 base and J by 8 bases, and 15 bases separated the two germline ends. Looked up from germline, CDR1 is LNHNV and CDR2 is YYDKDF (reference sequence). There are 15 residues in the CDR3. In nucleotides, the CDR3 is TGTGCCACCAGCAGAGGGGAAGGGAACATTGACACCATATATTTT. Its translation is CATSRGEGNIDTIYF.

The J gene is TRBJ2-1, the V gene TRBV6-9; 7 bases are shared with TRBD2. The germline CDR1 and CDR2 sequences are MNHGY and SVAAGI. This CDR3 is 16 amino acids long. V was pared by 0 bases and J by 4 bases, with 6 bases of the junction left unmatched. CDR3 sequence (DNA): TGTGCCAGCAGTTATTCGGCGGGAGAGAGGTACAATGAGCAGTTCTTC. This codes for CASSYSAGERYNEQFF.

This clonotype was seen at least ten times. This chain uses TRBV20-1 with TRBJ2-5; D not resolved. V lost 5 bases to trimming and J lost 3 bases, with 13 bases between them. Germline V gives CDR1 DFQATT, CDR2 SNEGSKA (reference sequence). The CDR3 length is 13 residues. CDR3 sequence (DNA): TGCAGTGCTCCGAGCGCCGTGAAAGAGACCCAGTACTTC. It specifies CSAPSAVKETQYF.

This clonotype was counted a few times. The J gene is TRBJ2-2, the V gene TRBV6-5; 7 bases align to TRBD1. The CDR3 has 14 residues. In germline, CDR1 is MNHEY, CDR2 SVGAGI. Unmatched junction bases numbered 8, after V lost 6 bases and J lost 7 bases. The CDR3 protein is CASRQQGRGGELFF. The DNA of the CDR3 is TGTGCCAGCAGACAACAGGGGCGAGGCGGGGAGCTGTTTTTT.

In its sample, this clonotype was seen a few times. The J gene is TRBJ1-3, the V gene TRBV7-2; D gene ambiguous. The CDR3 is made up of 15 amino acids. The V end was cut by 5 bases, the J end by 0 bases, with 11 bases between. Germline V CDR1 and CDR2: SGHTA, FQGNSA. The DNA for the CDR3 is TGTGCCAGCAGCCCCGAGTTTAGCTCTGGAAACACCATATATTTT. This translates into CASSPEFSSGNTIYF.

This clonotype was seen many times. V usage is TRBV20-1 and J usage is TRBJ2-1, with 13 nucleotides matching TRBD2. V dropped 3 bases and J dropped 2; count of bases not matched to a gene: 1. Germline V lookup: CDR1 DFQATT, CDR2 SNEGSKA (reference sequence). The CDR3 totals 15 residues. In DNA form, the CDR3 reads TGCAGTGCTAGGGGACTAGCGGGGACCTACAATGAGCAGTTCTTC. Amino acids: CSARGLAGTYNEQFF.

In its sample, this clonotype was seen many times. CDR3 DNA sequence: TGTGCCAGCAGAGGGACTAGCGGGGGGGAGACCCAGTACTTC. Encoded protein: CASRGTSGGETQYF. The chain employs TRBV2 and TRBJ2-5; the match to TRBD2 covers 15 bases. Germline V gene data show CDR1 as SNHLY and CDR2 as FYNNEI. The V and J ends lost 6 bases and 5 bases, in that order; junction bases with no gene match: 1. The CDR3 contains 14 residues.

This clonotype was detected ten times or more. The chain's CDR3 is CASSVDRRTEAFF. The CDR3, as DNA: TGTGCCAGCAGCGTGGACAGGCGCACTGAAGCTTTCTTT. This chain links TRBV7-2 with TRBJ1-1; 7 nucleotides line up with TRBD1. The germline gives CDR1 SGHTA, CDR2 FQGNSA. The CDR3 loop spans 13 amino acids. The junction had 4 bases not matched to a gene; V was cut back by 5 bases and J by 4 bases.

Note on this clonotype: A much larger clone differs by one base, so this may be a read error. J is TRBJ2-1 and V is TRBV7-3; D remains unclear. The CDR3 consists of 15 residues. Germline CDR1 SGHTA, CDR2 FQGTGA. Trimming took 5 bases from V and 0 from J, leaving 11 bases between them. CDR3 residues: CASSLTVPSYNEQFF. CDR3 bases: TGTGCCAGCAGCCTGACTGTCCCCTCCTACAATGAGCAGTTCTTC.

This clonotype has ten or more counts. This chain uses TRBV6-5 with TRBJ1-6; D not certain. V dropped 0 bases and J dropped 10 bases, with 16 bases sitting between them. Germline assignment: CDR1 MNHEY and CDR2 SVGAGI. This CDR3 region has 16 residues. CDR3 sequence (DNA): TGTGCCAGCAGTTACTCGAGGGTCCGGAGTGGATCACCCCTCCACTTT. It codes for CASSYSRVRSGSPLHF.

This chain connects TRBV27 to TRBJ2-3; perhaps D is TRBD1 or TRBD2 (5 bases each). There are 15 residues in the CDR3. Trimming took 2 bases from V and 6 from J, leaving 15 bases between them. In germline, CDR1 is MNHEY, CDR2 SMNVEV (reference sequence). The CDR3 loop reads CASSLNGARRDTQYF. The DNA of the CDR3 is TGTGCCAGCAGTTTAAATGGGGCGCGGAGGGATACGCAGTATTTT.

Note on this clonotype: A much larger clone lies one base from this, so it may be a read error. The V and J genes are TRBV9 and TRBJ2-5; TRBD2 matches at 9 bases. Unmatched junction bases numbered 14, after V lost 0 bases and J lost 11 bases. CDR1 and CDR2 from the germline V gene are SGDLS and YYNGEE. This CDR3 is 16 amino acids long. The CDR3 sequence is CASSVGNSGGYNEQYF. The CDR3 DNA is TGTGCCAGCAGCGTAGGAAATAGCGGGGGTTACAATGAGCAGTACTTC. The variable domain in full, completed from reference TRBV9 and TRBJ2-5, reads DSGVTQTPKHLITATGQRVTLRCSPRSGDLSVYWYQQSLDQGLQFLIQYYNGEERAKGNILERFSAQQFPDLHSELNLSSLELGDSALYFCASSVGNSGGYNEQYFGPGTRLLVL.

The genes are TRBV7-9 and TRBJ1-2; weak D call: TRBD1 (6 bases). V lost 2 bases and J 2 bases, leaving 18 bases between the germline ends. Germline V gives CDR1 SEHNR, CDR2 FQNEAQ (reference sequence). This CDR3 region has 17 residues. The CDR3 loop is CASSLRSLGQRNYGYTF. The CDR3 bases are TGTGCCAGCAGCTTACGGTCCCTTGGACAGAGAAACTATGGCTACACCTTC.